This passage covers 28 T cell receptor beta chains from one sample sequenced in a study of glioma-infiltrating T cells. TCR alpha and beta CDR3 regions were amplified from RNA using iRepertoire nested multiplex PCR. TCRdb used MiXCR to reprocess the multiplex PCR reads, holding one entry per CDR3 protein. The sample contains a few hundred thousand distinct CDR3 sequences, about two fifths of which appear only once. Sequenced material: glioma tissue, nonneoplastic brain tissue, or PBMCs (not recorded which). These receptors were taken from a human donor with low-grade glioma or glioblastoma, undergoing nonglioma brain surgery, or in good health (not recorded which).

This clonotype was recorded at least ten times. The DNA of the CDR3 is TGTGCCACCAGCAGGTCCCTGGGAGACGACACTGAAGCTTTCTTT. Encoded protein: CATSRSLGDDTEAFF. The J gene is TRBJ1-1, the V gene TRBV15; D unresolved. Germline V gene data show CDR1 as LNHNV and CDR2 as YYDKDF (reference sequence). V shed 3 bases and J shed 3 bases, with 14 bases lying between them. There are 15 residues in the CDR3.

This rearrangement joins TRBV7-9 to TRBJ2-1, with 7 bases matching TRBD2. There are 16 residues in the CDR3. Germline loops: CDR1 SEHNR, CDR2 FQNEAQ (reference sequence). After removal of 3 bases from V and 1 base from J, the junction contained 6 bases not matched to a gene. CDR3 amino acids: CASSFGGSRSYNEQFF. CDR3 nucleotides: TGTGCCAGCAGCTTCGGCGGGAGTAGGTCCTACAATGAGCAGTTCTTC.

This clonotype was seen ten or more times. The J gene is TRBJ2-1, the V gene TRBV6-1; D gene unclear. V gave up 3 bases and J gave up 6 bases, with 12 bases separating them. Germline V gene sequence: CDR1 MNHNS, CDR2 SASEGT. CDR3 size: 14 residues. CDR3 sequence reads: CASSEGISVNEQFF. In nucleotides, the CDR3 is TGTGCCAGCAGTGAGGGAATTTCGGTCAATGAGCAGTTCTTC.

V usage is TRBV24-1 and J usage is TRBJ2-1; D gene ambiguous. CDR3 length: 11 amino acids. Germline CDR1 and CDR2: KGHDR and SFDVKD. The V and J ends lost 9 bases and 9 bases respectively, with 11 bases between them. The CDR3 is CATERVSEQFF. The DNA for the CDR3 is TGTGCCACCGAAAGGGTAAGTGAGCAGTTCTTC.

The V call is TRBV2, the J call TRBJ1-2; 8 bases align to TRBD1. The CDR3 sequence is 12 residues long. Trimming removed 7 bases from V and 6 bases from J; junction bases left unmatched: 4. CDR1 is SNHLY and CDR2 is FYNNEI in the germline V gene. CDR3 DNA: TGTGCCAGCAAGGACAGGGTACATGGCTACACCTTC. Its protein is CASKDRVHGYTF. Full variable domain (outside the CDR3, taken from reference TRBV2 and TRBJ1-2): EPEVTQTPSHQVTQMGQEVILRCVPISNHLYFYWYRQILGQKVEFLVSFYNNEISEKSEIFDDQFSVERPDGSNFTLKIRSTKLEDSAMYFCASKDRVHGYTFGSGTRLTVV.

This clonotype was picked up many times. This CDR3 is CSARKDKTQETQYF. In nucleotides, the CDR3 is TGCAGTGCTAGAAAGGATAAAACCCAAGAGACCCAGTACTTC. The J gene is TRBJ2-5, the V gene TRBV20-1; no clear D. The CDR3 has 14 amino acids. Trimming took 2 bases from V and 1 from J, leaving 11 bases between them. Per the germline V gene, CDR1 is DFQATT and CDR2 is SNEGSKA (reference sequence).

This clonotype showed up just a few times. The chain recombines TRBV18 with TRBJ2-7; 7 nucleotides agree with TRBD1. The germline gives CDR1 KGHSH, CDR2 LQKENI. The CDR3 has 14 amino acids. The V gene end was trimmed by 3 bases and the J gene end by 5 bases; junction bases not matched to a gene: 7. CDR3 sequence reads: CASSPPDRVDEQYF. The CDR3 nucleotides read TGTGCCAGCTCACCCCCTGACAGGGTAGACGAGCAGTACTTC.

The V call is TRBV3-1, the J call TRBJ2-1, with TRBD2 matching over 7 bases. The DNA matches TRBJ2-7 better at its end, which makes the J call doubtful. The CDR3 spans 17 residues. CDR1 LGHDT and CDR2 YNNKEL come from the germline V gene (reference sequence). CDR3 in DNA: TGTGCCAGCAGCCCACCGGGACTATCGAGACCCTCTTCGGAGCAGTACTTC. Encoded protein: CASSPPGLSRPSSEQYF.

The CDR3 DNA follows: TGTGCCAGCAGTTTATCGCCGGGACTAGCGGGAGCCCCGGGGGAGACCCAGTACTTC. Protein sequence: CASSLSPGLAGAPGETQYF. The chain carries TRBV27 and TRBJ2-5; 14 nucleotides line up with TRBD2. CDR3 length: 19 amino acids. V was clipped by 0 bases and J by 5 bases; unmatched bases: 11. CDR1 and CDR2 (germline): MNHEY, SMNVEV (reference sequence).

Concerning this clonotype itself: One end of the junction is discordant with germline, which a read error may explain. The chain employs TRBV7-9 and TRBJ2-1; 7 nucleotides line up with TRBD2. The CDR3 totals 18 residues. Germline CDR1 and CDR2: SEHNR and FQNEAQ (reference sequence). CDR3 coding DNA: TGTGCCAGCAGCATCCAGCTACGCGGGAAACTAGCGAACCATGAGCGGTTCTTC. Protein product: CASSIQLRGKLANHERFF.

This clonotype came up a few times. CDR3 loop: CASIDSGGEGPQHF. CDR3 bases: TGTGCCAGCATTGACTCGGGGGGCGAGGGACCCCAGCATTTT. The rearrangement links TRBV6-6 to TRBJ1-5, with D perhaps matching TRBD1 (6 bases). Between the trimmed V and J ends, which lost 7 bases and 10 bases, there was a span of 20 bases. This CDR3 has 14 residues. The V gene's germline CDR1 is MNHNY and CDR2 SVGAGI (reference sequence).

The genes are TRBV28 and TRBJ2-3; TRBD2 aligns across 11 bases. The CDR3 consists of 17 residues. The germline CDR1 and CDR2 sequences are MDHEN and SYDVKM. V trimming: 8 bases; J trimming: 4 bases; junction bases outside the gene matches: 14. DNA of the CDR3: TGTGCCAGCTCCTACTTATCACTAGCGGGAGCCTCAGATACGCAGTATTTT. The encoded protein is CASSYLSLAGASDTQYF.

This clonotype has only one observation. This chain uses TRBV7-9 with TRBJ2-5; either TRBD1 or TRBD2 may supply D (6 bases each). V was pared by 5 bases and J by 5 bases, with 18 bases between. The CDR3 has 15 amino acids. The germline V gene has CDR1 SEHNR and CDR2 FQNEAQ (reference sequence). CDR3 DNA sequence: TGTGCCAGCAGCCCAAGCAGGCGGGACACTGAGACCCAGTACTTC. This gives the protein CASSPSRRDTETQYF. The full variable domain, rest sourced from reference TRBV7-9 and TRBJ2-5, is DTGVSQNPRHKITKRGQNVTFRCDPISEHNRLYWYRQTLGQGPEFLTYFQNEAQLEKSRLLSDRFSAERPKGSFSTLEIQRTEQGDSAMYLCASSPSRRDTETQYFGPGTRLLVL.

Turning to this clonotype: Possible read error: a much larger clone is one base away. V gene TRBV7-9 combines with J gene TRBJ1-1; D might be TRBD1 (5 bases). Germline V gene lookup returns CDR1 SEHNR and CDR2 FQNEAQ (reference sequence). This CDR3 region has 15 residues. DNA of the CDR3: TGTGCCAGCAGCCCCCGACAGCGTTTGAAAACTGAAGCTTTCTTT. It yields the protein CASSPRQRLKTEAFF.

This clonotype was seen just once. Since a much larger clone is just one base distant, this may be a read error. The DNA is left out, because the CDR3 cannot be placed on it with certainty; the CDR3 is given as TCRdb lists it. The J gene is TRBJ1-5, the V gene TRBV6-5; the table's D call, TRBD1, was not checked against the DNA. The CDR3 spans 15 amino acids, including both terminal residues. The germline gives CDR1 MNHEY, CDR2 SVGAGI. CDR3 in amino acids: CASSFGTGSNQPKHF.

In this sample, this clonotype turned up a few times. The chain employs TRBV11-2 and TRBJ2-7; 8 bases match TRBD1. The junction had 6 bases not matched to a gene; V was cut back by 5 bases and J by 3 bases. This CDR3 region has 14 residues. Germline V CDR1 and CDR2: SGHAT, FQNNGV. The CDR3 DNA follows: TGTGCCAGCAGCGTGACAGGGGACATCTACGAGCAGTACTTC. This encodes CASSVTGDIYEQYF.

The chain's CDR3 is CSARVASGPSYEQYF. CDR3 DNA sequence: TGCAGTGCTAGAGTAGCTAGCGGGCCTTCCTACGAGCAGTACTTC. This chain joins TRBV20-1 and TRBJ2-7, with 8 bases identical to TRBD2. Germline V gene lookup returns CDR1 DFQATT and CDR2 SNEGSKA (reference sequence). The CDR3 has 15 residues. V lost 1 base to trimming and J lost 1 base; unmatched junction nucleotides: 6.

CDR3 in amino acids: CATSRDWGKVAKNIQYF. CDR3 DNA: TGTGCCACCAGCAGAGATTGGGGGAAAGTAGCCAAAAACATTCAGTACTTC. The rearrangement uses TRBV15 and TRBJ2-4; possibly TRBD1 or TRBD2 for D (5 bases each). The V and J ends lost 0 bases and 0 bases respectively, with 12 bases between them. The CDR3 runs to 17 residues. In germline, CDR1 is LNHNV, CDR2 YYDKDF (reference sequence). The complete variable domain, with remaining parts taken from reference TRBV15 and TRBJ2-4, reads DAMVIQNPRYQVTQFGKPVTLSCSQTLNHNVMYWYQQKSSQAPKLLFHYYDKDFNNEADTPDNFQSRRPNTSFCFLDIRSPGLGDTAMYLCATSRDWGKVAKNIQYFGAGTRLSVL.

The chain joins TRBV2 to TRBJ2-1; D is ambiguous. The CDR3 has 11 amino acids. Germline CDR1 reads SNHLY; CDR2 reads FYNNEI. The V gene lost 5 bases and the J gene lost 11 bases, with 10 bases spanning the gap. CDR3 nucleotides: TGTGCCAGCAGTTCCCCGAGACAGCAGTTCTTC. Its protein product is CASSSPRQQFF.

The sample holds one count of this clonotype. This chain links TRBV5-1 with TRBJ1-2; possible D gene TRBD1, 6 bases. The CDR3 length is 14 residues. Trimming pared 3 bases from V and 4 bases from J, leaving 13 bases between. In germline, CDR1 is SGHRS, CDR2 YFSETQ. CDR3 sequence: CASSSGAGSYGYTF. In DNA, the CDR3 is TGCGCCAGCAGCTCGGGGGCAGGGAGCTATGGCTACACCTTC.

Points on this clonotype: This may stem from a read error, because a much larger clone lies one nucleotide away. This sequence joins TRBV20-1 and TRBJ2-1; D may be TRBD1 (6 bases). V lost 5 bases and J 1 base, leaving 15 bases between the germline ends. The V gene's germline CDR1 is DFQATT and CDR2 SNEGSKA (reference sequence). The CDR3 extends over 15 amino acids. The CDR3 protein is CSALDRWKSYNEQFF. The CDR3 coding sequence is TGCAGTGCTTTAGACAGGTGGAAATCCTACAATGAGCAGTTCTTC.

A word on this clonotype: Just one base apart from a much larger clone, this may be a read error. CDR3 DNA sequence: TGCAGTGCTAGACCGACAGGGGGCCATAAAAAACTGTTTTTT. Translating gives CSARPTGGHKKLFF. The chain links TRBV20-1 to TRBJ1-4, with 10 bases that match TRBD1. The V gene end was trimmed by 2 bases and the J gene end by 9 bases; junction bases not matched to a gene: 6. Looked up from germline, CDR1 is DFQATT and CDR2 is SNEGSKA (reference sequence). There are 14 residues in the CDR3.

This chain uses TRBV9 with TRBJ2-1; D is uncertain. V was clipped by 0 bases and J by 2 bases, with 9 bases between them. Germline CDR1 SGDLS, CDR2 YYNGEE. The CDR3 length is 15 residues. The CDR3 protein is CASSVGEPTYNEQFF. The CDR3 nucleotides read TGTGCCAGCAGCGTAGGAGAGCCGACCTACAATGAGCAGTTCTTC.

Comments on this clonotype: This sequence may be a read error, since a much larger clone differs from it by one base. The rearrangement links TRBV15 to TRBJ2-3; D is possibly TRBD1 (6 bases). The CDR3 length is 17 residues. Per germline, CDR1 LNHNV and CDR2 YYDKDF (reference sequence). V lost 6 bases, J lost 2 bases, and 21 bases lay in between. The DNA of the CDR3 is TGTGCCACCAGAATTACCCGACAGGTGGCCTCCACAGATACGCAGTATTTT. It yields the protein CATRITRQVASTDTQYF.

DNA for the CDR3: TGCGCCAGCAGCGAGGGACTAGTGCGATCCTCCTACGAGCAGTACTTC. This translates into CASSEGLVRSSYEQYF. The chain joins TRBV5-1 to TRBJ2-7, with 8 bases that match TRBD2. The CDR3 runs 16 residues. Unmatched junction bases numbered 9, after V lost 4 bases and J lost 0 bases. Germline CDR1 reads SGHRS; CDR2 reads YFSETQ.

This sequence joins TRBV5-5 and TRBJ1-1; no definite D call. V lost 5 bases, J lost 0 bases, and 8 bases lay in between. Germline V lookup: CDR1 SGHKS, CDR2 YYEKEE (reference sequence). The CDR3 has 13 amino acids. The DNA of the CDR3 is TGTGCCAGCAGGGACGTAATGAACACTGAAGCTTTCTTT. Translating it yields CASRDVMNTEAFF.

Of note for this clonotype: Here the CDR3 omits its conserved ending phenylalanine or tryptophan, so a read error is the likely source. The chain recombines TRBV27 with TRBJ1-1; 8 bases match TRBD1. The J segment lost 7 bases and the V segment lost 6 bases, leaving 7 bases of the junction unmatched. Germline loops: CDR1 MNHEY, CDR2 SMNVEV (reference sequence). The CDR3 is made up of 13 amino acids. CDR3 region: CASRSGQGFEAFV. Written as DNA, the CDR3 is TGTGCCAGCAGGTCTGGACAGGGCTTTGAAGCTTTCGTT.

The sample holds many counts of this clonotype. The CDR3 DNA reads as TGTGCCAGCAGTTACTCGGTAGCGGGTAGCACAGATACGCAGTATTTT. Amino acids: CASSYSVAGSTDTQYF. V gene TRBV6-5 combines with J gene TRBJ2-3; 7 nucleotides agree with TRBD2. Germline CDR1 and CDR2: MNHEY and SVGAGI. Germline trimming cut 0 bases from V and 0 bases from J; bases unmatched to any gene: 3. The CDR3 consists of 16 residues.